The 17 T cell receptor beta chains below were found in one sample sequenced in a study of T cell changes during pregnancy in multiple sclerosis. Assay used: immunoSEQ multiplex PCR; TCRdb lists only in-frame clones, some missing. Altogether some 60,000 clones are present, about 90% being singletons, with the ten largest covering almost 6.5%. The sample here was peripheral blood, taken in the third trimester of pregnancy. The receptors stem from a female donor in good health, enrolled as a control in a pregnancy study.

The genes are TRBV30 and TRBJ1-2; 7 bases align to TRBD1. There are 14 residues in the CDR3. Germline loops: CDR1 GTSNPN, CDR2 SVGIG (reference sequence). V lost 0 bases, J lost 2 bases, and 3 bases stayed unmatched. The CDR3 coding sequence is TGTGCCTGGAGTGTTGCAGGGGGGAACTATGGCTACACCTTC. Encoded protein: CAWSVAGGNYGYTF.

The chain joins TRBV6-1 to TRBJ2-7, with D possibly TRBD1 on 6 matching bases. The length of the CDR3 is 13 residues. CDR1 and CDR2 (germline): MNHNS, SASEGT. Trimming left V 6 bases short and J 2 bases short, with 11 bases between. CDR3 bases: TGTGCCAGCAGGGAAACAGGGACCTACGAGCAGTACTTC. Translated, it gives CASRETGTYEQYF.

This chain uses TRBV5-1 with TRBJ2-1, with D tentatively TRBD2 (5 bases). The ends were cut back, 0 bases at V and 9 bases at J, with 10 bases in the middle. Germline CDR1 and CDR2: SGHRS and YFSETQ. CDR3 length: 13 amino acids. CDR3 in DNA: TGCGCCAGCAGCTTGGCCGCTAGCCGTGAGCAGTTCTTC. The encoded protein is CASSLAASREQFF. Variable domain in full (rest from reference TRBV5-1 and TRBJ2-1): KAGVTQTPRYLIKTRGQQVTLSCSPISGHRSVSWYQQTPGQGLQFLFEYFSETQRNKGNFPGRFSGRQFSNSRSEMNVSTLELGDSALYLCASSLAASREQFFGPGTRLTVL.

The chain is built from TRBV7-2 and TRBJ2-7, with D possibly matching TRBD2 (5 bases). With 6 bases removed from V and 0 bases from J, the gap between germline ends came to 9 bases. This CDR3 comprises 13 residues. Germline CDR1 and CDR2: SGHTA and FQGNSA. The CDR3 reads CASRGASSYEQYF. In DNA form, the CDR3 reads TGTGCCAGCAGGGGAGCGTCCTCCTACGAGCAGTACTTC.

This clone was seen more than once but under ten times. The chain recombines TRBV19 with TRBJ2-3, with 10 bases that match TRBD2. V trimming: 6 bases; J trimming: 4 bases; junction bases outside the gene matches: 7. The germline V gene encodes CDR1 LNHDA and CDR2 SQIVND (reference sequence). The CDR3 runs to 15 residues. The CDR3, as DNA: TGTGCCAGTAGCCTTCTAGCGGGAGCTTCAGATACGCAGTATTTT. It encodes CASSLLAGASDTQYF.

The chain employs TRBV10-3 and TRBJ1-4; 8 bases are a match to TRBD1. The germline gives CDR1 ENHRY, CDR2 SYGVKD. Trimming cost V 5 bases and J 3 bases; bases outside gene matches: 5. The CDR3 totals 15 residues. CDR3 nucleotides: TGTGCCATCAGTCAGGGGGCAGGATCTAATGAAAAACTGTTTTTT. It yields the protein CAISQGAGSNEKLFF.

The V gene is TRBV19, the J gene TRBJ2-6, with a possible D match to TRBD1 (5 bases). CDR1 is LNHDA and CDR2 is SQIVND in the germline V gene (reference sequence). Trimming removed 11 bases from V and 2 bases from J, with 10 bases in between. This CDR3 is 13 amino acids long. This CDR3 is CAATEAGANVLTF. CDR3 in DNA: TGTGCCGCGACAGAGGCTGGGGCCAACGTCCTGACTTTC.

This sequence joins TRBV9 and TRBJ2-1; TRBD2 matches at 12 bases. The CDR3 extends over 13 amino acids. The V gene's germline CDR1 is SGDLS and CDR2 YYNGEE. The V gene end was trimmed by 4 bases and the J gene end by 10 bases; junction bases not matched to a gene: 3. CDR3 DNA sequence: TGTGCCAGCAGCCCCGGGACTAGCGGGGAGCAGTTCTTC. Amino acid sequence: CASSPGTSGEQFF.

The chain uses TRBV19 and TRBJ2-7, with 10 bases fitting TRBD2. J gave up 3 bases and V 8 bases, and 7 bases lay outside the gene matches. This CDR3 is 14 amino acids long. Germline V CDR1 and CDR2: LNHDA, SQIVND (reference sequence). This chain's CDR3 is CASLTGTSVYEQYF. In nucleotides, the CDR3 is TGTGCCAGTCTTACCGGGACTAGCGTCTACGAGCAGTACTTC. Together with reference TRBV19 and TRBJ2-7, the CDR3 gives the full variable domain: DGGITQSPKYLFRKEGQNVTLSCEQNLNHDAMYWYRQDPGQGLRLIYYSQIVNDFQKGDIAEGYSVSREKKESFPLTVTSAQKNPTAFYLCASLTGTSVYEQYFGPGTRLTVT.

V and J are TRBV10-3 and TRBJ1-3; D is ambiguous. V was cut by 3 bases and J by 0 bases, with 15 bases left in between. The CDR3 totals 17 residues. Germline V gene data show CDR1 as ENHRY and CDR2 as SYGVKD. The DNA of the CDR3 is TGTGCCATCAGTGACCCCCGGGAGGGCGACTCTGGAAACACCATATATTTT. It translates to CAISDPREGDSGNTIYF.

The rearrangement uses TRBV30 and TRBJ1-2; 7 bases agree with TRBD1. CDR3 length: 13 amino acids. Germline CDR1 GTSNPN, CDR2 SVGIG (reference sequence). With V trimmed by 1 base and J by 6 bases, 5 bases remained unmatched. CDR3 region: CAWSARDRNGYTF. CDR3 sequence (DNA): TGTGCCTGGAGTGCGCGGGACAGAAATGGCTACACCTTC.

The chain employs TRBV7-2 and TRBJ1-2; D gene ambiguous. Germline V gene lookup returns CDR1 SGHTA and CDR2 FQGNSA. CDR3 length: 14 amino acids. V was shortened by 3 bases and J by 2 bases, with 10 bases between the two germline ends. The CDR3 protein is CASSFPGQNYGYTF. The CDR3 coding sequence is TGTGCCAGCAGCTTTCCTGGCCAAAACTATGGCTACACCTTC.

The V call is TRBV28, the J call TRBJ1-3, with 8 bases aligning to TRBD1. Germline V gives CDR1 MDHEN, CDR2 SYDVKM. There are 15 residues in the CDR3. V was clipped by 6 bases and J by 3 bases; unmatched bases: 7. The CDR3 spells CASRPTGVYGNTIYF. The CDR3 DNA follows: TGTGCCAGCAGACCGACAGGGGTTTATGGAAACACCATATATTTT.

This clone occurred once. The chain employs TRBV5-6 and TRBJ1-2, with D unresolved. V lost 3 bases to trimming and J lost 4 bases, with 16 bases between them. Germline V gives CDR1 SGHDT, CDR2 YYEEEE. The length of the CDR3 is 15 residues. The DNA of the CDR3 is TGTGCCAGCAGCTCGGACCGGGGAGCGGTCTATGGCTACACCTTC. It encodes CASSSDRGAVYGYTF.

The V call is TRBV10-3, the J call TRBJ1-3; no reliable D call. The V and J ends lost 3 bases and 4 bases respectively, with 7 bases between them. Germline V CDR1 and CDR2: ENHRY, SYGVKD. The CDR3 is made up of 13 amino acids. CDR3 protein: CAISEGGGNTIYF. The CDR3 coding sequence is TGTGCCATCAGTGAAGGAGGGGGAAACACCATATATTTT.

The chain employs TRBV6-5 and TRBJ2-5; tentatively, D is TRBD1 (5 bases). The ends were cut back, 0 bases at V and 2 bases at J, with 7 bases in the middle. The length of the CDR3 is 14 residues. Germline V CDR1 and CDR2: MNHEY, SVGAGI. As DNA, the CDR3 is TGTGCCAGCAGTTACTCGGGGCAGCAAGAGACCCAGTACTTC. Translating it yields CASSYSGQQETQYF.

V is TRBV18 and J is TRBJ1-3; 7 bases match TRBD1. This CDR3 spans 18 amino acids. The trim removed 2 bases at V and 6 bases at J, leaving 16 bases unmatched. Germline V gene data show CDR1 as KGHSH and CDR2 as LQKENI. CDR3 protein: CASSPIGTDNFLKNTIYF. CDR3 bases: TGTGCCAGCTCACCAATCGGGACAGATAACTTTTTAAAAAACACCATATATTTT.